This TCR beta chain was profiled in a study of T cell responses to AZD1222 COVID-19 vaccine. The assay was immunoSEQ multiplex PCR, and TCRdb's table has in-frame clones only and misses some. The sample comprises 85,000 to 130,000 clones, over 90% of which are singletons, and approximately 4.7% rests with the top ten. CDR3 length: 12 amino acids. Between the trimmed V and J ends, which lost 3 bases and 4 bases, there was a span of 6 bases. Germline V gene data show CDR1 as SNHLY and CDR2 as FYNNEI. The chain joins TRBV2 to TRBJ1-2; D ambiguous. This material consisted of peripheral blood, taken on day 0 of AZD1222 vaccination. The TCR was taken from an adult in good health. DNA of the CDR3: TGTGCCAGCAGTGACAGAAGCTATGGCTACACCTTC. Translating gives CASSDRSYGYTF. The variable domain in full, completed from reference TRBV2 and TRBJ1-2, reads EPEVTQTPSHQVTQMGQEVILRCVPISNHLYFYWYRQILGQKVEFLVSFYNNEISEKSEIFDDQFSVERPDGSNFTLKIRSTKLEDSAMYFCASSDRSYGYTFGSGTRLTVV.